This T cell receptor (beta chain) was obtained from a study of CD8 T cells in ankylosing spondylitis. Study observations and caveats: Those disease-linked clones were CD8+; they were also relatively rare in peripheral blood. Blood of patients with ankylosing spondylitis appeared to be characterized by a TCR beta motif of 8 or 9 highly homologous variants.

J was trimmed by 5 bases and V by 6 bases; bases with no gene match: 4. The CDR3 has 13 residues. Germline assignment: CDR1 WSHSY and CDR2 SAAADI. Concerning this clonotype itself: Its matching antigen is unknown.

TCRdb used MiXCR to reprocess the 5' RACE reads, holding one entry per CDR3 protein. The table shows about 240,000 distinct CDR3 sequences, with more than 9% occurring only once. Specimen: blood, either unsorted or a sorted T cell fraction (not recorded which). This receptor was taken from a male donor with ankylosing spondylitis or in good health (not recorded which). The chain combines TRBV10-2 with TRBJ1-1; TRBD1 matches at 9 bases. The chain's CDR3 is CASSQGQGTEAFF. Written as DNA, the CDR3 is TGCGCCAGCAGCCAAGGACAGGGGACTGAAGCTTTCTTT.